This is a list of T cell receptor beta chains from one sample in a study of spatial heterogeneity in lung cancer. TCRdb reprocessed the 5' RACE reads with MiXCR, giving one entry per CDR3 protein. The data show roughly 48,000 distinct CDR3 sequences, with roughly 5% seen just once and 11% held by the top ten. Specimen: PBMCs, collected at surgery. The receptors shown here come from a male donor with early-stage non-small cell lung cancer. Each CDR3 is given with its conserved first and last residue. The D gene is left open where the match is weak.

.	TRBV4-1	TRBJ1-5	15	CASSPLKGSNQPQHF
.	TRBV9	TRBJ2-7	15	CASSVGGSGPYEQYF
TRBD2	TRBV13	TRBJ2-7	13	CASSPSGRWEQYF
.	TRBV3-1	TRBJ2-5	15	CASSQPGRGQETQYF
.	TRBV7-2	TRBJ2-7	12	CASSLGRERKYF
TRBD1	TRBV25-1	TRBJ2-7	14	CASRPYRGLGEQYF
TRBD1	TRBV19	TRBJ2-7	14	CASRSDRSVNEQYF
.	TRBV6-1	TRBJ1-5	15	CASSEARGSNQPQHF
TRBD1	TRBV5-1	TRBJ1-2	14	CASSPGTDNYGYTF
.	TRBV5-1	TRBJ1-4	14	CASSLEGGEEKLFF
TRBD2	TRBV27	TRBJ2-7	13	CASSTSGSYEQYF
.	TRBV7-3	TRBJ2-2	12	CASGGNTGELFF
.	TRBV7-7	TRBJ2-1	12	CASSQGGDEQFF
TRBD1	TRBV5-6	TRBJ1-4	14	CASSPGQFNEKLFF
TRBD1	TRBV19	TRBJ1-5	18	CASSLPQGANRGNQPQHF
TRBD1	TRBV7-2	TRBJ1-2	13	CASSMDRVNGYTF
.	TRBV4-1	TRBJ2-5	16	CASSQAGGGDQETQYF
.	TRBV12-3/TRBV12-4	TRBJ2-2	14	CASSLDTNTGELFF
TRBD2	TRBV20-1	TRBJ2-1	16	CSAPYGWRENYNEQFF
.	TRBV4-2	TRBJ1-1	14	CASSQFGENTEAFF
TRBD1	TRBV4-1	TRBJ1-1	16	CASSLWIETGSVEAFF
.	TRBV12-3/TRBV12-4	TRBJ1-1	13	CASSLLVGTEAFF
.	TRBV7-2	TRBJ2-7	14	CASSSQWGGPEQYF
.	TRBV7-2	TRBJ1-5	13	CASSGEVTQPQHF
TRBD2	TRBV12-3/TRBV12-4	TRBJ2-7	11	CASSPGTRQYF
.	TRBV3-2	TRBJ2-7	10	CASPTYEQYF
TRBD1	TRBV29-1	TRBJ2-7	15	CSIKPGTGGSYEQYF
.	TRBV5-1	TRBJ2-3	14	CASRAGIPTDTQYF
.	TRBV5-1	TRBJ2-1	14	CASSYRGEYNEQFF
.	TRBV29-1	TRBJ2-3	14	CSVLGLAGEGTQYF
TRBD1	TRBV4-1	TRBJ2-7	15	CASSQLRGSTYEQYF
.	TRBV7-2	TRBJ1-1	14	CASSLAGVGTEAFF
.	TRBV29-1	TRBJ2-7	13	CSVGPYEGHEQYF
.	TRBV7-9	TRBJ2-7	13	CASSFGQLTEQYF
.	TRBV5-1	TRBJ1-2	15	CASSLSPGADYGYTF
.	TRBV2	TRBJ2-5	14	CASSILDAVETQYF
TRBD1	TRBV12-3/TRBV12-4	TRBJ1-4	14	CASSSGTGDEKLFF
TRBD1	TRBV18	TRBJ2-5	14	CASSPGQGGETQYF
TRBD2	TRBV19	TRBJ2-7	16	CASSRFRTSGTYEQYF
.	TRBV7-2	TRBJ2-3	15	CASSPHGSGTDTQYF
TRBD1	TRBV20-1	TRBJ1-5	17	CSARVDRGGGSNQPQHF
TRBD1	TRBV6-2/TRBV6-3	TRBJ2-7	15	CASRRTGPPFYEQYF
TRBD1	TRBV4-3	TRBJ2-3	16	CASSQGMGQVTDTQYF
.	TRBV30	TRBJ1-1	11	CAWNENTEAFF
.	TRBV6-2/TRBV6-3	TRBJ1-5	18	CASSHLFAREYSNQPQHF